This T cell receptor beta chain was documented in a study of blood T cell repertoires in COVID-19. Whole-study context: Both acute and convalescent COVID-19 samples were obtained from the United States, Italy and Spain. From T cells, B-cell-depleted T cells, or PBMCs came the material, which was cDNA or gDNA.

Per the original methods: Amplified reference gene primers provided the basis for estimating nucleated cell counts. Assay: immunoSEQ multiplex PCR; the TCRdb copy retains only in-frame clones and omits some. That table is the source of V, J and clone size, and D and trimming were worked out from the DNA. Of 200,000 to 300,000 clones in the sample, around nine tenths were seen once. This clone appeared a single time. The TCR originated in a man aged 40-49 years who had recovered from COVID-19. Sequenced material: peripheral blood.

For the CDR3, the DNA is TGTGCCAGCACTTGGGCCGCAGGGGGCGAAGCCAAAAACATTCAGTACTTC. Its translation: CASTWAAGGEAKNIQYF. The chain employs TRBV25-1 and TRBJ2-4; 8 positions agree with TRBD1. The CDR3 loop spans 17 amino acids. V was clipped by 7 bases and J by 0 bases; unmatched bases: 11. CDR1 and CDR2 (germline): MGHDK, SYGVNS. Together with reference TRBV25-1 and TRBJ2-4, the CDR3 gives the full variable domain: EADIYQTPRYLVIGTGKKITLECSQTMGHDKMYWYQQDPGMELHLIHYSYGVNSTEKGDLSSESTVSRIRTEHFPLTLESARPSHTSQYLCASTWAAGGEAKNIQYFGAGTRLSVL.